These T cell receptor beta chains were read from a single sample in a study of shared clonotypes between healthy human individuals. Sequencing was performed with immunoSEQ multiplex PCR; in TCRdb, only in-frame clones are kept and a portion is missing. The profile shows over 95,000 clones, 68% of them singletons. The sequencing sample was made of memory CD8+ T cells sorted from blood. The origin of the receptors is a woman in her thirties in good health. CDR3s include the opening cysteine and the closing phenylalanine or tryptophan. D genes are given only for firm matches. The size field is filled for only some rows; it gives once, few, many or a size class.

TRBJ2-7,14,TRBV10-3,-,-,CAISDERVSYEQYF,TGTGCCATCAGTGATGAGCGGGTGTCCTACGAGCAGTACTTC
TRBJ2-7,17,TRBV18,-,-,CASSPRPKQGYAYEQYF,TGTGCCAGCTCACCACGTCCGAAACAGGGTTATGCCTACGAGCAGTACTTC
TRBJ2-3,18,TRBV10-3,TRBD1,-,CAISDKPGTGVVTDTQYF,TGTGCCATCAGTGATAAACCCGGGACAGGGGTTGTCACAGATACGCAGTATTTT
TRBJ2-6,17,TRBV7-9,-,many,CASSAHYSSSGANVLTF,TGTGCCAGCTCTGCCCACTACTCTAGCTCTGGGGCCAACGTCCTGACTTTC
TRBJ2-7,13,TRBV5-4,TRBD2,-,CASRTSGGSEQYF,TGTGCCAGCAGAACTAGCGGTGGCTCCGAGCAGTACTTC
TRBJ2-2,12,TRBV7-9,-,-,CASTMGSGELFF,TGTGCCAGCACCATGGGGTCCGGGGAGCTGTTTTTT
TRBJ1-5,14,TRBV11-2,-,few,CASSLDGGDQPQHF,TGTGCCAGCAGCTTAGATGGGGGGGATCAGCCCCAGCATTTT
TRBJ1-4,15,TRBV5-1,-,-,CASSLTGVTDEKLFF,TGCGCCAGCAGCCTCACGGGGGTGACGGATGAAAAACTGTTTTTT
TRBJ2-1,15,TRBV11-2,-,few,CASSLVGPGGNEQFF,TGTGCCAGCAGCTTAGTCGGGCCGGGTGGGAATGAGCAGTTCTTC
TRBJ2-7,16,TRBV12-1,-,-,CASSCAGTSGSDEQYF,TGTGCCAGCAGCTGCGCCGGGACTAGCGGGAGCGACGAGCAGTACTTC
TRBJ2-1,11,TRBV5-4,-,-,CASSSIYEQFF,TGTGCCAGCAGCTCGATTTATGAGCAGTTCTTC
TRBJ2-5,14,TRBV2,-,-,CASSDRGRQETQYF,TGTGCCAGCTCGGACAGAGGCCGCCAAGAGACCCAGTACTTC
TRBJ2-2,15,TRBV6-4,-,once,CASSDGDGATGELFF,TGTGCCAGCAGTGACGGAGACGGAGCGACCGGGGAGCTGTTTTTT
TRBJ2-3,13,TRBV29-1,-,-,CSVEGFSTDTQYF,TGCAGCGTTGAGGGCTTCTCCACAGATACGCAGTATTTT
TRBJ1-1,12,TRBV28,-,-,CASNQGRARAFF,TGTGCCAGCAATCAGGGGAGGGCTCGAGCTTTCTTT
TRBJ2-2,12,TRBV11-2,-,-,CASSNEGGELFF,TGTGCCAGCAGCAACGAAGGCGGGGAGCTGTTTTTT
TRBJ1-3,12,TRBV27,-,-,CASGGSGNTIYF,TGTGCCAGCGGGGGGAGTGGAAACACCATATATTTT
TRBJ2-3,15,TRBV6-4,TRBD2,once,CASSEGEGGPDTQYF,TGTGCCAGCAGTGAAGGTGAGGGAGGGCCAGATACGCAGTATTTT
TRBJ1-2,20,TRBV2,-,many,CASSEPASSAIPRLNYGYTF,TGTGCCAGCAGTGAACCCGCAAGCAGCGCTATCCCGCGCTTAAACTATGGCTACACCTTC
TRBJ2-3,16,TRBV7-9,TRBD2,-,CASSQVAGAITDTQYF,TGTGCCAGCAGCCAAGTCGCGGGAGCAATCACAGATACGCAGTATTTT
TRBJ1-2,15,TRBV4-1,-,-,CASSQETRHRNGYTF,TGCGCCAGCAGCCAAGAAACGAGACACCGGAATGGCTACACCTTC
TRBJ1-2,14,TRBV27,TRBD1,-,CASNSGTGAYGYTF,TGTGCCAGCAACAGCGGGACAGGGGCCTATGGCTACACCTTC
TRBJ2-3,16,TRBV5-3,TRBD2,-,CARSFVSGRRRDTQYF,TGTGCCAGAAGCTTCGTTAGCGGGAGGAGGAGAGATACGCAGTATTTT
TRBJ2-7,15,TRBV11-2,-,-,CASSLDISSSYEQYF,TGTGCCAGCAGCTTAGATATTTCTAGCAGCTACGAGCAGTACTTC
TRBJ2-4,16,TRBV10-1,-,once,CASRSRGTLAKNIQYF,TGCGCCAGCAGGAGTAGGGGGACCCTAGCCAAAAACATTCAGTACTTC
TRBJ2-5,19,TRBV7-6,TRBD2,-,CASSFDDTGLAGDGETQYF,TGTGCCAGCAGCTTCGATGATACGGGACTAGCGGGAGATGGAGAGACCCAGTACTTC
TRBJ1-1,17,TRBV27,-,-,CASSFRAKGSFNTEAFF,TGTGCCAGCAGTTTCCGAGCGAAGGGGTCGTTCAACACTGAAGCTTTCTTT